The 14 T cell receptor beta chains below come from one sample, sequenced in a study of T cell responses to AZD1222 COVID-19 vaccine. Produced via immunoSEQ multiplex PCR; TCRdb's table is partial and in-frame only. The table lists roughly 99,000 clones, 92% of them singletons, with approximately 8.9% in the top ten. This specimen was peripheral blood, taken 28 days after the second AZD1222 dose. Receptor source: an adult who received the AZD1222 COVID-19 vaccine.

The gene calls are TRBV7-8 and TRBJ1-2; D remains unclear. Germline values: CDR1 SGHVS, CDR2 FQNEAQ. V lost 5 bases and J 3 bases, leaving 7 bases between the germline ends. The length of the CDR3 is 12 residues. The CDR3: CASSPEYYGYTF. The CDR3 DNA is TGTGCCAGCAGCCCTGAGTACTATGGCTACACCTTC.

The chain couples TRBV7-3 to TRBJ2-1, with 9 nucleotides matching TRBD2. Germline CDR1 reads SGHTA; CDR2 reads FQGTGA. The trim removed 5 bases at V and 0 bases at J, leaving 8 bases unmatched. The CDR3 extends over 17 amino acids. The CDR3 sequence: CASSKASGVSSYNEQFF. CDR3 coding DNA: TGTGCCAGCAGCAAGGCTAGCGGGGTCAGCTCCTACAATGAGCAGTTCTTC.

V is TRBV28 and J is TRBJ2-7, with 8 bases fitting TRBD2. V was pared by 5 bases and J by 2 bases, with 8 bases of the junction left unmatched. This CDR3 has 15 amino acids. Germline V gene sequence: CDR1 MDHEN, CDR2 SYDVKM. The CDR3: CASSAPSAGAYEQYF. CDR3 DNA sequence: TGTGCCAGCAGTGCTCCTTCAGCGGGAGCCTACGAGCAGTACTTC.

This sequence joins TRBV28 and TRBJ1-1; D unresolved. The CDR3 totals 14 residues. Trimming removed 3 bases from V and 8 bases from J, with 16 bases in between. From germline, CDR1 is MDHEN and CDR2 SYDVKM. CDR3 sequence reads: CASSFVVTQNEAFF. DNA of the CDR3: TGTGCCAGCAGTTTTGTAGTGACACAGAACGAAGCTTTCTTT.

The chain carries TRBV30 and TRBJ1-4; a weak D match, TRBD1 (6 bases). With 1 base removed from V and 10 bases from J, the gap between germline ends came to 16 bases. The CDR3 is 14 amino acids. Germline CDR1 is GTSNPN and CDR2 is SVGIG (reference sequence). CDR3 coding DNA: TGTGCCTGGAGTGGGGCAGGGGCTAGTGCAAAACTGTTTTTT. Protein product: CAWSGAGASAKLFF.

This clone has a handful of counts. V is TRBV6-5 and J is TRBJ1-2; 9 nucleotides agree with TRBD1. CDR1 MNHEY and CDR2 SVGAGI come from the germline V gene. V was pared by 6 bases and J by 4 bases, with 3 bases of the junction left unmatched. The CDR3 length is 13 residues. In DNA form, the CDR3 reads TGTGCCAGCAGGGGGACAGGGTCCTATGGCTACACCTTC. It specifies CASRGTGSYGYTF.

V gene TRBV3-1 (or the pseudogene TRBV3-2) combines with J gene TRBJ2-7; 8 positions match TRBD1. This CDR3 contains 15 residues. J was trimmed by 3 bases and V by 4 bases; bases with no gene match: 8. Looked up from germline, CDR1 is LGHDT and CDR2 is YNNKEL (reference sequence). DNA of the CDR3: TGTGCCAGCAGCCCCCGACAGGGGCCAATCTACGAGCAGTACTTC. As protein: CASSPRQGPIYEQYF.

V gene TRBV2 combines with J gene TRBJ2-3; 11 bases line up with TRBD2. The ends lost 6 bases at V and 2 bases at J; junction bases unmatched: 7. The V gene's germline CDR1 is SNHLY and CDR2 FYNNEI. The CDR3 runs to 16 residues. CDR3 sequence (DNA): TGTGCCAGCAGCGATCTAGCGGGGGGACTCACAGATACGCAGTATTTT. Amino acid sequence: CASSDLAGGLTDTQYF.

This chain links TRBV30 with TRBJ1-2; D call uncertain. Germline CDR1 reads GTSNPN; CDR2 reads SVGIG (reference sequence). The V end lost 2 bases, the J end lost 7 bases, and 11 bases lay between the germline ends. This CDR3 region has 12 residues. The CDR3 DNA follows: TGTGCCTGGAGTACCGCCCTGGGTGGCTACACCTTC. The encoded protein is CAWSTALGGYTF.

There are a few counts of this clone. The chain is built from TRBV30 and TRBJ1-1; 9 bases map to TRBD1. Germline assignment: CDR1 GTSNPN and CDR2 SVGIG (reference sequence). Germline trimming cut 1 base from V and 0 bases from J; bases unmatched to any gene: 9. The CDR3 is 17 amino acids. CDR3 in DNA: TGTGCCTGGAGTGCTCGCGACAGGGGGGCCATGAACACTGAAGCTTTCTTT. It encodes CAWSARDRGAMNTEAFF.

The J gene is TRBJ2-3, the V gene TRBV5-1; the match to TRBD2 covers 8 bases. The germline CDR1 and CDR2 sequences are SGHRS and YFSETQ. V lost 1 base and J lost 3; bases outside the gene matches: 4. The CDR3 has 15 amino acids. The CDR3 DNA follows: TGCGCCAGCAGCTTGATGGGACTAGGGACAGATACGCAGTATTTT. The encoded protein is CASSLMGLGTDTQYF.

V is TRBV25-1 and J is TRBJ1-6; 7 bases agree with TRBD1. Per germline, CDR1 MGHDK and CDR2 SYGVNS. This CDR3 is 14 amino acids long. V dropped 3 bases and J dropped 9; count of bases not matched to a gene: 5. The CDR3 sequence: CASSDRQGSSPLHF. CDR3 nucleotide sequence: TGTGCCAGCAGTGACAGACAGGGCTCTTCACCCCTCCACTTT.

The chain couples TRBV7-2 to TRBJ1-6, with TRBD1 matching over 7 bases. The J segment lost 6 bases and the V segment lost 4 bases, leaving 3 bases of the junction unmatched. Germline CDR1 reads SGHTA; CDR2 reads FQGNSA. This CDR3 contains 14 residues. The CDR3 DNA sequence: TGTGCCAGCAGCTGGGCAGGGGGTAATTCACCCCTCCACTTT. Translated, it gives CASSWAGGNSPLHF.

The chain joins TRBV29-1 to TRBJ2-3; 15 bases agree with TRBD2. Germline loops: CDR1 SQVTM, CDR2 ANQGSEA. The CDR3 is 15 amino acids. V lost 6 bases and J lost 6; bases outside the gene matches: 7. CDR3 in DNA: TGCAGCGTAAGGACTAGCGGGGGGGCCGGGGATACGCAGTATTTT. This sequence encodes CSVRTSGGAGDTQYF.